This T cell receptor (beta chain) came from a study of blood T cell repertoires in COVID-19 (dated by TCRdb to between 2020 and 2021). Broadly, across the study: Samples from collaborators originated in the United States, Italy and Spain and spanned both the acute and convalescent phases of COVID-19. Deeply sampled blood TCRbeta repertoires from subjects exposed to, actively infected with, or recovered from COVID-19 were included in the dataset. The sample metadata nearly always contained a de-identified subject ID, COVID-19 status, age in years and sex. Samples came from the ongoing ImmuneRACE study (first 160 participants) plus 1,254 subjects from 6 global collaborators. The material from the prospective study consisted of cDNA or gDNA derived from T cells, B-cell-depleted T cells, or PBMCs. The repertoires were released in a freely available public database meant as a resource for research on the immune response to SARS-CoV-2. HLA class I and class II types, where available, came from metadata supplied by the sample provider rather than from assay-based typing. Study-level results and caveats: The amount of clinical and demographic metadata varied by source and participant and was provided uncurated.

Spanning cysteine to phenylalanine, the CDR3 consists of 16 amino acids. Kept here is only the CDR3 DNA, which spans 48 bases and is read in frame from base 1. From the germline V gene (reference sequence), CDR1 is LNHNV and CDR2 is YYDKDF. The trim is 1 base for V and 1 base for J, with a gap of 14 bases between the germline ends. The immunoSEQ Assay, a bias-controlled multiplex PCR, was used to amplify TCRbeta CDR3 regions from genomic DNA. The study's processing was this. The number of nucleated cells in each sample was estimated from the amplification of reference gene primers within the assay. To quantify the absolute abundance of each unique TCRbeta CDR3 rearrangement, sequence reads were collapsed and filtered. For each sample, productive Simpson clonality was calculated by taking the square root of Simpson's diversity index across productive rearrangements. Imported from immuneACCESS, the table was reduced by TCRdb to in-frame sequences with V and J called. These copies leave out some clones; in studies compared against another copy, an unresolved V gene accounts for under half, and the cause of the remainder is not known. D and trimming were read from the DNA, whereas the V and J calls and clone size are those reported in that table. This sample has 120,000 to 150,000 clones in its table, and roughly 80% of those were observed once. Over 6.5% of the sample comes from the top ten.

The collaborating institutions used their own protocols to collect whole blood in K2EDTA tubes. For TCRbeta analysis, collaborators shipped samples in one of three forms: frozen whole blood, isolated PBMCs, or DNA extracted from either of those sample types. As for this clone: Its antigen is unknown. No much larger clone is present one base from it, and per-base qualities are unavailable.

Specimen: peripheral blood. The chain is made from TRBV15 and TRBJ2-7; TRBD1 is a possible D gene, resting on 7 matching bases. The TCR comes from a man aged 45 to 65 with active or convalescent COVID-19. For the CDR3, the sequence is CATSRVGQGGSYEQYF. The base sequence is TGTGCCACCAGCAGAGTCGGTCAGGGGGGATCCTACGAGCAGTACTTC.